Shown below are 13 T cell receptor beta chains from a single sample sequenced in a study of OX40 agonist ivuxolimab in advanced cancers. The method was immunoSEQ multiplex PCR; TCRdb's version includes in-frame clones alone and lacks a portion of them. The repertoire holds some 89,000 clones, with around 80% as singletons. The source material was CD4+ or CD8+ T cells sorted from blood, sampled in a trial of the OX40 agonist ivuxolimab. The receptors originated from an adult with an advanced solid tumor such as melanoma, head and neck, liver or kidney cancer.

The rearrangement links TRBV28 to TRBJ2-3, with D perhaps matching TRBD1 (5 bases). The V gene's germline CDR1 is MDHEN and CDR2 SYDVKM. V gave up 4 bases and J gave up 3 bases, with 17 bases separating them. The CDR3 sequence is 16 residues long. CDR3 residues: CASSSILKGLTDTQYF. CDR3 nucleotide sequence: TGTGCCAGCAGTTCCATCCTTAAGGGGTTGACAGATACGCAGTATTTT.

The chain employs TRBV5-4 and TRBJ2-5; D unresolved. Trimming cost V 0 bases and J 0 bases, with 9 bases left between them. The CDR3 contains 15 residues. The germline V gene has CDR1 SGHNT and CDR2 YYREEE (reference sequence). CDR3 DNA sequence: TGTGCCAGCAGCTTGGCCGCGACAAACCAAGAGACCCAGTACTTC. This sequence encodes CASSLAATNQETQYF.

This sequence joins TRBV4-3 and TRBJ1-2; tentatively, D is TRBD1 (5 bases). This CDR3 region has 16 residues. CDR1 and CDR2 (germline): LGHNA, YSLEER. Trimming left V 0 bases short and J 5 bases short, with 16 bases between. This CDR3 is CASSQDSGPAFYGYTF. The DNA of the CDR3 is TGCGCCAGCAGCCAAGATTCGGGACCTGCTTTTTATGGCTACACCTTC.

The sample holds one count of this clone. This sequence joins TRBV5-4 and TRBJ2-7; a weak D match, TRBD1 (7 bases). CDR1 is SGHNT and CDR2 is YYREEE in the germline V gene (reference sequence). Deletions cut 0 bases from V and 2 bases from J, with 12 bases between. The CDR3 length is 15 residues. The DNA of the CDR3 is TGTGCCAGCAGCTTGGATCCAGGGGGGCCCTACGAGCAGTACTTC. Amino acids: CASSLDPGGPYEQYF.

This clone was detected once. This chain joins TRBV5-1 and TRBJ1-4; 7 bases are a match to TRBD1. CDR3 length equals 16 residues. Trimming cost V 3 bases and J 0 bases; bases outside gene matches: 5. Germline CDR1 reads SGHRS; CDR2 reads YFSETQ. In nucleotides, the CDR3 is TGCGCCAGCAGCTGGGGGACAGTTGCAACTAATGAAAAACTGTTTTTT. This encodes CASSWGTVATNEKLFF.

The chain uses TRBV5-1 and TRBJ1-3; TRBD1 matches at 9 bases. Germline V gives CDR1 SGHRS, CDR2 YFSETQ. This CDR3 is built from 17 residues. Unmatched junction bases numbered 9, after V lost 3 bases and J lost 2 bases. As DNA, the CDR3 is TGCGCCAGCAGCTCCGGGACAGGGTCATATGCTGGAAACACCATATATTTT. It yields the protein CASSSGTGSYAGNTIYF.

This chain joins TRBV20-1 and TRBJ2-7; D is uncertain. V was clipped by 1 base and J by 4 bases, with 5 bases between them. CDR3 length: 11 amino acids. Germline loops: CDR1 DFQATT, CDR2 SNEGSKA (reference sequence). DNA for the CDR3: TGCAGTGCTAGAGGGCATTACGAGCAGTACTTC. It is translated as CSARGHYEQYF.

The V gene is TRBV6-1, the J gene TRBJ1-2; D gene ambiguous. CDR3 size: 13 residues. Germline assignment: CDR1 MNHNS and CDR2 SASEGT. Trimming removed 3 bases from V and 4 bases from J, with 9 bases in between. The CDR3, as DNA: TGTGCCAGCAGTGATTCGGGAATCTATGGCTACACCTTC. It specifies CASSDSGIYGYTF.

The chain couples TRBV11-2 to TRBJ1-6; D not certain. Germline assignment: CDR1 SGHAT and CDR2 FQNNGV. V was pared by 2 bases and J by 7 bases, with 12 bases between. The length of the CDR3 is 15 residues. Here the CDR3 reads CASSLYAGPNSPLHF. CDR3 nucleotide sequence: TGTGCCAGCAGCTTATATGCGGGTCCAAATTCACCCCTCCACTTT.

The rearrangement uses TRBV19 and TRBJ1-1; D not certain. There are 14 residues in the CDR3. The V end was cut by 5 bases, the J end by 4 bases, with 14 bases between. Germline values: CDR1 LNHDA, CDR2 SQIVND (reference sequence). CDR3: CASSPATRGTEAFF. Here the CDR3 DNA reads TGTGCCAGTAGTCCGGCCACACGGGGCACTGAAGCTTTCTTT.

The J gene is TRBJ2-5, the V gene TRBV11-2; D remains unclear. This CDR3 has 15 amino acids. Germline CDR1 SGHAT, CDR2 FQNNGV. The V gene lost 1 base and the J gene lost 0 bases, with 9 bases spanning the gap. In DNA, the CDR3 is TGTGCCAGCAGCTTAGCGGGCACCTACCAAGAGACCCAGTACTTC. Protein: CASSLAGTYQETQYF. Full variable domain (missing parts from reference TRBV11-2 and TRBJ2-5): EAGVAQSPRYKIIEKRQSVAFWCNPISGHATLYWYQQILGQGPKLLIQFQNNGVVDDSQLPKDRFSAERLKGVDSTLKIQPAKLEDSAVYLCASSLAGTYQETQYFGPGTRLLVL.

The rearrangement links TRBV7-6 to TRBJ2-7; D is possibly TRBD1 (5 bases). This CDR3 is built from 13 residues. The V gene's germline CDR1 is SGHVS and CDR2 FNYEAQ. Trimming removed 5 bases from V and 3 bases from J, with 11 bases in between. The CDR3 bases are TGTGCCAGCAGCCTCGGACACCTCTACGAGCAGTACTTC. It is translated as CASSLGHLYEQYF. The entire variable domain, with the rest obtained from reference TRBV7-6 and TRBJ2-7, is as follows: GAGVSQSPRYKVTKRGQDVALRCDPISGHVSLYWYRQALGQGPEFLTYFNYEAQQDKSGLPNDRFSAERPEGSISTLTIQRTEQRDSAMYRCASSLGHLYEQYFGPGTRLTVT.

This chain joins TRBV11-2 and TRBJ2-7; 9 positions match TRBD1. The CDR3 has 15 residues. CDR1 is SGHAT and CDR2 is FQNNGV in the germline V gene. Trimming removed 3 bases from V and 6 bases from J; junction bases left unmatched: 9. CDR3 protein: CASSLNRGRVVEQYF. In nucleotides, the CDR3 is TGTGCCAGCAGCTTGAACAGGGGGCGGGTGGTCGAGCAGTACTTC.